This paragraph reports one T cell receptor beta chain. The data belong to a study of blood T cell repertoires in COVID-19. Enrollment of patients from Seattle took place during active infection, with longitudinal follow-up. Methods used by the authors: Nucleated cell number was recorded as an estimate derived from reference gene primer amplification. TCRdb's table, derived via immunoSEQ multiplex PCR, lists solely in-frame clones and lacks some. The V and J calls and the clone size are those of that table, but D and trimming were determined from the DNA. The table has tens of thousands of clones, 89% seen once. The V gene's germline CDR1 is MNHEY and CDR2 SVGAGI. This CDR3 comprises 11 residues.

The source is a man aged 45-60 years with COVID-19, enrolled during active disease. The chain has TRBV6-5 and TRBJ2-2; D ambiguous. The specimen sequenced was peripheral blood. CDR3: CVTTNTGELFF. DNA of the CDR3: TGTGTCACAACGAACACCGGGGAGCTGTTTTTT.